The clone carrying this T cell receptor beta chain was seen at least ten times. What it binds is not known. The read terminates 3 residues ahead of where the CDR3 ends, so the germline J gene completes it. The data belong to a study of T cell clonality in common variable immunodeficiency. Points from the study as a whole: CVID subjects shared fewer TCRbeta clones than healthy controls did. Compared with healthy controls, CVID subjects showed increased TCRbeta clonality, mostly in about a third. Fewer deletions and N-nucleotide insertions were reportedly seen in common variable immunodeficiency TCR beta sequences.

The CDR3 consists of 13 residues. The germline CDR1 and CDR2 sequences are KGHSH and LQKENI. J was trimmed by 6 bases and V by 8 bases; bases with no gene match: 9. Sequencing input was equivalent genomic DNA from CVID and controls. Sequencing used immunoSEQ multiplex PCR; TCRdb keeps in-frame clones, though not all of them. The sample was found to contain about 44,000 clones, and every one recurs. What was sequenced was peripheral blood mononuclear cells. The TCR sequence derives from a person aged 18 to 75 in good health. The rearrangement links TRBV18 to TRBJ1-1; 7 positions match TRBD1. CDR3 amino acids: CASRQGRFAEAFF. The CDR3 DNA, read in part, is TGTGCCAGCCGACAGGGTAGATTCGCTGAA.